The rows below give T cell receptor beta chains drawn from one sample of a study of cytomegalovirus exposure and HLA in healthy donors. Some clones are missing from TCRdb's copy, which holds only in-frame ones; the method was immunoSEQ multiplex PCR. Among under 200,000 clones, roughly 85% were seen once, and the ten largest hold around 0.69%. The specimen sequenced was PBMCs. These TCRs come from a woman in her thirties or forties in good health and CMV-seronegative. Both conserved end residues are part of each CDR3. A D gene is named only where the DNA matches it firmly. Clone size is given for some rows only: seen once, a few or many times, or a class if the clone is expanded.

j_call,v_call,d_call,clone_size,cdr3_nt,cdr3_aa
TRBJ1-1,TRBV6-5,TRBD1,NA,TGTGCCAGCAGCTGGACAGGGGAGAACACTGAAGCTTTCTTT,CASSWTGENTEAFF
TRBJ1-2,TRBV5-4,TRBD1,NA,TGTGCCAGCAGCCTGCCGGGACAGGGAACGTATGGCTACACCTTC,CASSLPGQGTYGYTF
TRBJ1-5,TRBV4-3,NA,NA,TGCGCCAGCAGCCAAGATACCACGGTTAATCAGCCCCAGCATTTT,CASSQDTTVNQPQHF
TRBJ2-3,TRBV11-1,TRBD2,NA,TGTGCCAGCAGGCAATGGGAGGGAGGCGATACGCAGTATTTT,CASRQWEGGDTQYF
TRBJ2-5,TRBV5-4,TRBD2,NA,TGTGCCAGCAGCCCGACTAGCGGGGATCGATCGGCCCAGTACTTC,CASSPTSGDRSAQYF
TRBJ1-1,TRBV6-5,TRBD1,few,TGTGCCAGCGAGGGACAGAATAGGCATAGAGCTTTCTTT,CASEGQNRHRAFF
TRBJ2-7,TRBV7-2,NA,NA,TGTGCCAGCAGCTTAGCGGGAGGTAAAATTCTGGACGAGCAGTACTTC,CASSLAGGKILDEQYF
TRBJ2-7,TRBV6-5,TRBD1,NA,TGTGCCAGCAGTCGACCCGGACAGGCCTACGAGCAGTACTTC,CASSRPGQAYEQYF
TRBJ2-2,TRBV30,NA,NA,TGTGCCTGGAGTCCAGCGTCCCGGATTAGTACCGGGGAGCTGTTTTTT,CAWSPASRISTGELFF
TRBJ2-7,TRBV6-5,TRBD2,NA,TGTGCCAGCAGTTTTGCTCAAACTAGCGGGAGTGGCGAGCAGTACTTC,CASSFAQTSGSGEQYF
TRBJ2-7,TRBV11-2,TRBD1,NA,TGTGCCAGCAGCAAAAATGTACAGGGGAACGAGCAGTACTTC,CASSKNVQGNEQYF
TRBJ2-7,TRBV5-4,TRBD2,NA,TGTGCCAGCAGCTTGGGGGGACTAGCGGGGACTTACGAGCAGTACTTC,CASSLGGLAGTYEQYF
TRBJ2-6,TRBV5-1,NA,NA,TGCGCCAGCCGGAGCTCTGGGGCCAACGTCCTGACTTTC,CASRSSGANVLTF
TRBJ1-2,TRBV30,TRBD1,NA,TGTGCCCATCGACAGGGGGGTGGCTACACCTTC,CAHRQGGGYTF
TRBJ2-7,TRBV28,TRBD2,NA,TGTGCCAGCAGTTCCGGGACTAGCGGGATGTACGAGCAGTACTTC,CASSSGTSGMYEQYF
TRBJ1-5,TRBV30,NA,NA,TGTGCCTGGAGTGTAACGGGGGTTGTGTATCAACCCCAGCATTTT,CAWSVTGVVYQPQHF
TRBJ2-3,TRBV5-1,TRBD2,NA,TGCGCCAGCAGCTTGACTAGCGGCTTCACAGATACGCAGTATTTT,CASSLTSGFTDTQYF
TRBJ2-7,TRBV7-9,TRBD2,NA,TGTGCCAGCAGCTTAGAGGGTGGGCGACTAGCGGGCTTCCCCTACGAGCAGTACTTC,CASSLEGGRLAGFPYEQYF
TRBJ2-1,TRBV19,TRBD2,NA,TGTGCCAGTATCGGGGCGGGAGGTAATGAGCAGTTCTTC,CASIGAGGNEQFF
TRBJ2-7,TRBV5-1,NA,NA,TGCGCCAGCAGCTTGGATGGGAGCTCCTACGAGCAGTACTTC,CASSLDGSSYEQYF
TRBJ2-1,TRBV5-1,NA,NA,TGCGCCAGCGGGGGGACAGTTAGCTCCTACAATGAGCAGTTCTTC,CASGGTVSSYNEQFF
TRBJ1-1,TRBV7-2,NA,NA,TGTGCCAGCAGCTTGGGGGGAGTGACTGAAGCTTTCTTT,CASSLGGVTEAFF
TRBJ2-3,TRBV10-1,TRBD1,once,TGCGCCAGCAAGACCACGGGACAGGGTATTGCAGATACGCAGTATTTT,CASKTTGQGIADTQYF
TRBJ1-1,TRBV30,NA,NA,TGTGCCTGGATCCTCCACTTTGAAGCTTTCTTT,CAWILHFEAFF
TRBJ2-7,TRBV14,NA,NA,TGTGCCAGCAGCAGAGGACATGTCAACGAGCAGTACTTC,CASSRGHVNEQYF
TRBJ2-5,TRBV6-5,NA,NA,TGTGCCAGCAGTTACTCGAGAAAGGGGCGAGAGACCCAGTACTTC,CASSYSRKGRETQYF
TRBJ2-1,TRBV7-6,NA,NA,TGTGCCAGCAGCTTAAATCTAGCAGGGGAGACCCACAATGAGCAGTTCTTC,CASSLNLAGETHNEQFF
TRBJ1-5,TRBV4-1,TRBD1,NA,TGCGCCAGCAGCCGAACCGGGACAGGGACCCTATATAGCAATCAGCCCCAGCATTTT,CASSRTGTGTLYSNQPQHF
TRBJ2-2,TRBV7-9,NA,once,TGTGCCAGCAGCTTAAGATCGGTAGCATTTACCGGGGAGCTGTTTTTT,CASSLRSVAFTGELFF
TRBJ2-7,TRBV4-2,TRBD2,NA,TGTGCCAGCAGCCAAGTTGGACTAGCGGGCTCCTCCTACGAGCAGTACTTC,CASSQVGLAGSSYEQYF
TRBJ2-7,TRBV4-1,TRBD2,NA,TGCGCCAGCAGCCAAGATTCAGCGGGAAGGGAAATGGGCTACGAGCAGTACTTC,CASSQDSAGREMGYEQYF
TRBJ2-7,TRBV21-1,NA,NA,TGTGCCAGCACAGGGGCCCCAGAGCCGGAGCAGTACTTC,CASTGAPEPEQYF
TRBJ2-7,TRBV5-1,NA,NA,TGCGCCAGCAGCTTGGGGGCCCCCTCCTACGAGCAGTACTTC,CASSLGAPSYEQYF
TRBJ2-3,TRBV7-9,TRBD2,NA,TGTGCCAGCAGCTTACAAGCGGGGGGGCACGATACGCAGTATTTT,CASSLQAGGHDTQYF
TRBJ2-1,TRBV6-4,TRBD2,NA,TGTGCCAGCAGTCCCCTGATAGGGAGGGCCAATGAGCAGTTCTTC,CASSPLIGRANEQFF
TRBJ2-5,TRBV7-9,NA,NA,TGTGCCAGCAGCTTAGGGTCAGGGCGGGAGACCCAGTACTTC,CASSLGSGRETQYF
TRBJ1-1,TRBV27,NA,NA,TGTGCCAGCAGTTCGCGGCAGCAAATGAACACTGAAGCTTTCTTT,CASSSRQQMNTEAFF
TRBJ2-7,TRBV5-6,TRBD1,NA,TGTGCCAGCAGCTCCAGGGGGAACATTCGGGTCGGGTACTTC,CASSSRGNIRVGYF
TRBJ2-1,TRBV14,NA,NA,TGTGCCAGCAGCCAAGCCTCAGTGAGGTTCAATGAGCAGTTCTTC,CASSQASVRFNEQFF
TRBJ1-6,TRBV10-3,NA,NA,TGTGCCATCAGTCCGGACGGGGATAATTCACCCCTCCACTTT,CAISPDGDNSPLHF
TRBJ2-3,TRBV10-1,TRBD2,NA,TGCGCCAGCAGGAGAGGAATAGCGGGGATTATCTCAGATACGCAGTATTTT,CASRRGIAGIISDTQYF
TRBJ1-3,TRBV6-5,TRBD1,NA,TGTGCCAGCAGTCGACAGGGTTCGTTCGGAAACACCATATATTTT,CASSRQGSFGNTIYF
TRBJ1-5,TRBV4-1,NA,NA,TGCGCCAGCAGCCAAGAGGTCCAGGCCAATCAGCCCCAGCATTTT,CASSQEVQANQPQHF
TRBJ1-2,TRBV2,TRBD1,NA,TGTGCCAGCAGTTCGTCCTGGGACAGGGATGGCTACACCTTC,CASSSSWDRDGYTF
TRBJ2-7,TRBV28,TRBD1,NA,TGTGCCAGCAGCCCTAGTCGGGACAGGGGCCACGAGCAGTACTTC,CASSPSRDRGHEQYF
TRBJ1-4,TRBV5-6,NA,few,TGTGCCAGCAGCTTGTTCCGGTTCACTAATGAAAAACTGTTTTTT,CASSLFRFTNEKLFF
TRBJ2-3,TRBV5-1,TRBD2,NA,TGCGCCAGCAGCTGGACCCCCGGGGGGACAGATACGCAGTATTTT,CASSWTPGGTDTQYF
TRBJ1-5,TRBV18,NA,NA,TGTGCCAGCTCACCGGAGGGGATCGTCCATCAGCCCCAGCATTTT,CASSPEGIVHQPQHF
TRBJ1-5,TRBV25-1,NA,NA,TGTGCCAGCGGAGATAGCAATCAGCCCCAGCATTTT,CASGDSNQPQHF
TRBJ2-7,TRBV5-6,NA,NA,TGTGCCAGCAGCTTAACCGGGGCCTACGAGCAGTACTTC,CASSLTGAYEQYF
TRBJ2-3,TRBV9,NA,NA,TGTGCCAGCAGCGCCACCGGGACTCGGGATACGCAGTATTTT,CASSATGTRDTQYF
TRBJ1-4,TRBV7-9,NA,NA,TGTGCCACCACAGGATCGTTTAATGAAAAACTGTTTTTT,CATTGSFNEKLFF
TRBJ2-6,TRBV14,NA,NA,TGTGCCAGCAGCCACGGACTCTCTGGGGCCAACGTCCTGACTTTC,CASSHGLSGANVLTF
TRBJ2-1,TRBV7-8,TRBD2,NA,TGTGCCAGCAGCCCTTGGGCCGGGAGGGCCGTTTACAATGAGCAGTTCTTC,CASSPWAGRAVYNEQFF
TRBJ1-2,TRBV7-9,NA,NA,TGTGCCAGCAGCTTAGCGTGGGCTACCAGGGATGGCTACACCTTC,CASSLAWATRDGYTF